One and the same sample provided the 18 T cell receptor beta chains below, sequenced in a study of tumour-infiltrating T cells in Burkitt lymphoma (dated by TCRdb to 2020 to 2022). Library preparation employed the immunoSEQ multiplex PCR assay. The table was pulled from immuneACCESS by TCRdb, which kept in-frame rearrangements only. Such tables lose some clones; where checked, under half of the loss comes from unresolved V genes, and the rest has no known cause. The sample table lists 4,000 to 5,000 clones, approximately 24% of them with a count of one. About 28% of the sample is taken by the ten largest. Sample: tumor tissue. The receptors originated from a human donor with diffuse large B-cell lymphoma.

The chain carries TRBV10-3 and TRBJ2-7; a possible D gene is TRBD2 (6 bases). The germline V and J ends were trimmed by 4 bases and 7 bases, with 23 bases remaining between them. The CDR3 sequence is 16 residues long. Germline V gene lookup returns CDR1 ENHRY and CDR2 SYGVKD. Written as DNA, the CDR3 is TGTGCCATCAGTGGGCCCCCCGGGCGGGATGGAGTAGAGCAGTACTTC. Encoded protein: CAISGPPGRDGVEQYF.

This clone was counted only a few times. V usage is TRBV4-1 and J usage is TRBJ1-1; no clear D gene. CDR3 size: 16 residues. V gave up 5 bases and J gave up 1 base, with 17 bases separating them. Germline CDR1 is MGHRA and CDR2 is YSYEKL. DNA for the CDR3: TGCGCCAGCAGCTCAACTCTACCCATGGGGAACACTGAAGCTTTCTTT. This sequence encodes CASSSTLPMGNTEAFF.

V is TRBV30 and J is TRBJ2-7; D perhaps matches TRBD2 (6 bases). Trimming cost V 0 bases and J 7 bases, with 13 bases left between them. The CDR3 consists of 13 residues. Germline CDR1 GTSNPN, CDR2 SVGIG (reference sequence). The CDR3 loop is CAWSVRREGEQYF. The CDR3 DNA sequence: TGTGCCTGGAGTGTACGGAGGGAAGGTGAGCAGTACTTC.

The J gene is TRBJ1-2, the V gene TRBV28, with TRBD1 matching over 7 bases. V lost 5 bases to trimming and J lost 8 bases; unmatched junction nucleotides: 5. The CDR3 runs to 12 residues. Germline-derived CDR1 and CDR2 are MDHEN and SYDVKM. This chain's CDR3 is CASSISGGGYTF. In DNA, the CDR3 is TGTGCCAGCAGTATTTCAGGGGGAGGCTACACCTTC.

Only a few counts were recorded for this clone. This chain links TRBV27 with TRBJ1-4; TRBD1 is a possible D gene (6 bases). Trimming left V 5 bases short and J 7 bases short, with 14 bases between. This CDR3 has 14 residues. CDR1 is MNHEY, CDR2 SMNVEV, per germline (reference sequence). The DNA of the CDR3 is TGTGCCAGCAGTCGGACAGTCCTTACTGAAAAACTGTTTTTT. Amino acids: CASSRTVLTEKLFF.

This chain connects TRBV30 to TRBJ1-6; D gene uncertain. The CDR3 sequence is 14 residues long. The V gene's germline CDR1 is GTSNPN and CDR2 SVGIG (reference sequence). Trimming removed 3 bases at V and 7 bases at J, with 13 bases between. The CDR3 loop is CAWREEGWNSPLHF. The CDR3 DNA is TGTGCCTGGAGGGAAGAGGGCTGGAATTCACCCCTCCACTTT.

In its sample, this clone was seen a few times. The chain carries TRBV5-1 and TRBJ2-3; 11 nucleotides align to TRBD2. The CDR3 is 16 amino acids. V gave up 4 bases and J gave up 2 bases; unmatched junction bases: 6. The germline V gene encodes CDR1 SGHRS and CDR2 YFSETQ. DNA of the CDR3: TGCGCCAGCAGCCGACTAGCGGGGCAAGCCACAGATACGCAGTATTTT. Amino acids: CASSRLAGQATDTQYF.

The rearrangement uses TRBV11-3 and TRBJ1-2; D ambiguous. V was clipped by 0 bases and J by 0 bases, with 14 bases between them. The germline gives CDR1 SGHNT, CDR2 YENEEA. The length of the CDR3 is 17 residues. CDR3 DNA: TGTGCCAGCAGCTTAGACCGGGCCGACGAGTCTAACTATGGCTACACCTTC. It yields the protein CASSLDRADESNYGYTF.

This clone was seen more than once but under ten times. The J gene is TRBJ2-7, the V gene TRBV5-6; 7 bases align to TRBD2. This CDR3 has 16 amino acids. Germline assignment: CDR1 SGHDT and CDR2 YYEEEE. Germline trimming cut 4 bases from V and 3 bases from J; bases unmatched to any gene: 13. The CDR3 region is CASSRNLGLVIYEQYF. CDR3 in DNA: TGTGCCAGCAGCCGCAACCTAGGACTAGTTATCTACGAGCAGTACTTC.

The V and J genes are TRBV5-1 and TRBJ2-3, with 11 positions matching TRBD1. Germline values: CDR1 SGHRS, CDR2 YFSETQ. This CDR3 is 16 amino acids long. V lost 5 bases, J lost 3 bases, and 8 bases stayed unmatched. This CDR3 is CASRPGDRGRTDTQYF. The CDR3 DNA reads TGCGCCAGCAGACCCGGGGACAGGGGGAGAACAGATACGCAGTATTTT.

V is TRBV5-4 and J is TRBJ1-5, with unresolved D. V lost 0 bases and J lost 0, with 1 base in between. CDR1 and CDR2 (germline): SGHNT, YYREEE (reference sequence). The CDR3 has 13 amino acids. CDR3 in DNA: TGTGCCAGCAGCTTGGGTAGCAATCAGCCCCAGCATTTT. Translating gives CASSLGSNQPQHF.

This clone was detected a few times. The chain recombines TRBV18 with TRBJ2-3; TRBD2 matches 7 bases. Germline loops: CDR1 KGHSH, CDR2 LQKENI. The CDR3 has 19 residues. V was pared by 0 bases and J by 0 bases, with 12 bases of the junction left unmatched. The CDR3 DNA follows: TGTGCCAGCTCACCACCTACGGGAGGCAGGTCAGGAAGCACAGATACGCAGTATTTT. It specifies CASSPPTGGRSGSTDTQYF.

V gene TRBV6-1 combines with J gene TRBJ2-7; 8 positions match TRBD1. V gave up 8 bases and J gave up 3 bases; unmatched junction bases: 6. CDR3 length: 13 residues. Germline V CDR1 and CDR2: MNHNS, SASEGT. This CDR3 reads CASRKTGVYEQYF. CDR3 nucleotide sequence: TGTGCCAGCCGTAAGACAGGGGTCTACGAGCAGTACTTC.

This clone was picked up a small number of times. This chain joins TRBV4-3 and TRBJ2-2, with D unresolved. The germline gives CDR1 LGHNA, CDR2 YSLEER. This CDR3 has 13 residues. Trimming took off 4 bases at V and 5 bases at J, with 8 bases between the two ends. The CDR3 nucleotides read TGCGCCAGCAGCCGAAAAGGAACCGGGGAGCTGTTTTTT. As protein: CASSRKGTGELFF.

The CDR3 DNA is TGTGCCAGCAGACAGGGGGCGGGGGGCTACACCTTC. Translated: CASRQGAGGYTF. The chain uses TRBV25-1 and TRBJ1-2; 9 bases are shared with TRBD1. The CDR3 contains 12 residues. Trimming at V came to 6 bases and at J to 8 bases, leaving 4 bases not matched to a gene. Germline V CDR1 and CDR2: MGHDK, SYGVNS.

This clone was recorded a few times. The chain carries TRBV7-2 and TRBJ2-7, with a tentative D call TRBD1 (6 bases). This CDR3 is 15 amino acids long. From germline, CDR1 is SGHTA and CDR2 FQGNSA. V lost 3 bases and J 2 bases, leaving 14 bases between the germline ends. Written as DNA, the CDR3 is TGTGCCAGCAGCTTTGGGAAAGGGGGAGCCTACGAGCAGTACTTC. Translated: CASSFGKGGAYEQYF.

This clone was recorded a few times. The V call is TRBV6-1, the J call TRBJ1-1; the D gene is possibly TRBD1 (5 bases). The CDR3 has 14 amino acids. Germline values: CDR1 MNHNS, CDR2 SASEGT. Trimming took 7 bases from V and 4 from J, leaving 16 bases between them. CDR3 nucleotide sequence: TGTGCCAGCATGGGTTGGGGGGTGGGCACTGAAGCTTTCTTT. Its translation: CASMGWGVGTEAFF.

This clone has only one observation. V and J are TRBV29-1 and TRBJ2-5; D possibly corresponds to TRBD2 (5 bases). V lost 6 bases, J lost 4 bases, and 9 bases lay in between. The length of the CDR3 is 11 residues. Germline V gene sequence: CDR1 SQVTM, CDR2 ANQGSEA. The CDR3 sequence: CSVTRGETQYF. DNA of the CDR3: TGCAGCGTCACCCGGGGAGAGACCCAGTACTTC.